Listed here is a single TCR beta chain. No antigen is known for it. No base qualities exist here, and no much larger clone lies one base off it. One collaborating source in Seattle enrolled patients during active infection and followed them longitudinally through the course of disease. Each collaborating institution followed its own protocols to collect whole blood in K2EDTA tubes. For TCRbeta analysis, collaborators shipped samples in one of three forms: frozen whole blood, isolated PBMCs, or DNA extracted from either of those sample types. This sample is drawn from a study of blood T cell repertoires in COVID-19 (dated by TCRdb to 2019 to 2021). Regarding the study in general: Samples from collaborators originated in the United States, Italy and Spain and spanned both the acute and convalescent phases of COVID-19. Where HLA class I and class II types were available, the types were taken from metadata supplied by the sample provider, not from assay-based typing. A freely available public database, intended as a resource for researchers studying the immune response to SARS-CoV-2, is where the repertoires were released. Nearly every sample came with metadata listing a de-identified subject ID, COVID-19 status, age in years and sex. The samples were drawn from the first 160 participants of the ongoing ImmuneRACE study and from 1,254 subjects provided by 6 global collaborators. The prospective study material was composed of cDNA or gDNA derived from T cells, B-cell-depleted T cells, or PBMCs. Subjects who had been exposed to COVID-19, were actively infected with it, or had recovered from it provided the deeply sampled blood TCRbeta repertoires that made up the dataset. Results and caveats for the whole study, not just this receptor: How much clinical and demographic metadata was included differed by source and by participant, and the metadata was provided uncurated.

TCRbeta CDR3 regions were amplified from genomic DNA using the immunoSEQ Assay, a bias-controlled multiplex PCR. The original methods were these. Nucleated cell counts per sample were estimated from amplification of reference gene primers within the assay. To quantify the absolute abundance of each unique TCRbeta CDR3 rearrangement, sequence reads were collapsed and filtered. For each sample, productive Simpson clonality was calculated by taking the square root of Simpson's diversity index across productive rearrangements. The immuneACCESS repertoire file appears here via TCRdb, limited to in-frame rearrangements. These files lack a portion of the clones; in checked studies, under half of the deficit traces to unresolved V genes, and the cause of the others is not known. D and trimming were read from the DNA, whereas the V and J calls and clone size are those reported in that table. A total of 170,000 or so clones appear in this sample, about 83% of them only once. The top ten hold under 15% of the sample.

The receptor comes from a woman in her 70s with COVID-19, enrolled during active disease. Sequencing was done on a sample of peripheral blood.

This receptor has the CDR3 CASRRQGDTGELFF. DNA sequence: TGTGCCAGTAGAAGACAGGGGGACACCGGGGAGCTGTTTTTT. The chain uses TRBV19 and TRBJ2-2; 9 bases in the junction line up with TRBD1. CDR1 and CDR2 (LNHDA, SQIVND) derive from the germline V gene (reference sequence). V is cut back by 6 bases and J by 3 bases, with 2 bases in the junction unmatched. The CDR3, cysteine through phenylalanine, is 14 amino acids long. Of the read, only the CDR3 DNA is kept; its 42 bases are in frame from base 1.